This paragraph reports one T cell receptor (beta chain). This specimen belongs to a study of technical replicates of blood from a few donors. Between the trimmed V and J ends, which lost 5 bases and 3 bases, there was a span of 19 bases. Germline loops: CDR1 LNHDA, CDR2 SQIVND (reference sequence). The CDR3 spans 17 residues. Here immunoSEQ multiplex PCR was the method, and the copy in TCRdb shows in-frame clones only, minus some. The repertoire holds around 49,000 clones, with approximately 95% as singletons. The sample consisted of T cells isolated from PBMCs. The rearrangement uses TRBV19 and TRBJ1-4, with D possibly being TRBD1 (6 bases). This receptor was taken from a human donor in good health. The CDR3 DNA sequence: TGTGCCAGTAGTCTCCGAAGGGGCCGGACAGCTAATGAAAAACTGTTTTTT. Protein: CASSLRRGRTANEKLFF.